Shown below are 10 T cell receptor beta chains from a single sample sequenced in a study of T cells in Graves' hyperthyroidism and ophthalmopathy (dated by TCRdb to between 2018 and 2020). Libraries came from multiplex PCR. Sequenced using an Illumina HiSeq 2000. TCR beta CDR3 regions were amplified from RNA transcripts. The first round of RT-PCR for the TCR CDR3 was performed with the HTBI primer set and the Qiagen OneStep RT-PCR kit. The raw public data were reprocessed by TCRdb itself: fastp quality trimming at Q25, MiXCR clonotype calling, in-frame beta chains only. Duplicate CDR3 protein sequences are folded into a single record with the most common DNA and genes. This sample holds over 450,000 distinct CDR3 sequences; over 15% were observed only once. Approximately 15% of the sample is taken by the ten largest. Material: blood. The receptor set was obtained from a young woman with Graves' ophthalmopathy.

A word on this clonotype: One base away lies a much larger clone, so this may be a sequencing read error. The chain is built from TRBV28 and TRBJ1-1; no clear D. The CDR3 covers 13 residues. Germline values: CDR1 MDHEN, CDR2 SYDVKM. The CDR3 DNA is TGTGCCAGCAGTTTTACAAAATCTACTGAAGCTCTCTTT. Protein product: CASSFTKSTEALF.

Notes on this clonotype: A single base separates this from a much larger clone, so it may be a read error. The rearrangement uses TRBV28 and TRBJ2-7; D perhaps matches TRBD2 (6 bases). The germline gives CDR1 MDHEN, CDR2 SYDVKM. Between the trimmed V and J ends, which lost 3 bases and 7 bases, there was a span of 13 bases. The CDR3 consists of 13 residues. CDR3 loop: CASSLLSSVEQYF. The CDR3 region has the DNA TGTGCCAGCAGTTTGTTGTCTAGCGTTGAGCAGTACTTC.

This clonotype was detected many times. The rearrangement uses TRBV9 and TRBJ1-1; D remains ambiguous. This CDR3 comprises 14 residues. V lost 0 bases, J lost 1 base, and 7 bases lay in between. Germline V gene data show CDR1 as SGDLS and CDR2 as YYNGEE. CDR3 sequence reads: CASSVVSSNTEAFF. The CDR3 nucleotides are TGTGCCAGCAGCGTAGTCAGTTCGAACACTGAAGCTTTCTTT.

In its sample, this clonotype was seen a few times. This chain connects TRBV14 to TRBJ2-1; 7 bases line up with TRBD2. The CDR3 is 15 amino acids. Trimming cost V 4 bases and J 1 base; bases outside gene matches: 4. Looked up from germline, CDR1 is SGHDN and CDR2 is FVKESK. In DNA form, the CDR3 reads TGTGCCAGCAGCCCACTAGCGATTTCCTACAATGAGCAGTTCTTC. Translation gives CASSPLAISYNEQFF.

In nucleotides, the CDR3 is TGTGCCACTCGGACAGGGGGCTGGAACACTGAAGCTTTCTTT. It codes for CATRTGGWNTEAFF. The J gene is TRBJ1-1, the V gene TRBV19; TRBD1 matches 11 bases. Germline V gives CDR1 LNHDA, CDR2 SQIVND (reference sequence). The CDR3 has 14 amino acids. The V segment lost 10 bases and the J segment 1 base; nucleotides outside the gene matches: 5.

The chain carries TRBV3-1 and TRBJ2-1; D possibly corresponds to TRBD1 (6 bases). Germline V gene data show CDR1 as LGHDT and CDR2 as YNNKEL (reference sequence). V lost 4 bases, J lost 0 bases, and 13 bases lay in between. The CDR3 loop spans 16 amino acids. The CDR3 sequence is CASSLEGEISYNEQFF. CDR3 sequence (DNA): TGTGCCAGCAGCCTCGAGGGGGAAATCTCCTACAATGAGCAGTTCTTC.

This clonotype was observed many times. The chain joins TRBV7-9 to TRBJ2-3, with TRBD1 as a possible D gene (6 bases). The germline V gene encodes CDR1 SEHNR and CDR2 FQNEAQ (reference sequence). The CDR3 has 12 residues. V lost 9 bases to trimming and J lost 6 bases, with 13 bases between them. The CDR3 nucleotides read TGTGCCAGAGCCCAGGGGTTCGATACGCAGTATTTT. This translates into CARAQGFDTQYF.

This clonotype was seen at least ten times. The chain uses TRBV10-2 and TRBJ1-2; D unresolved. The CDR3 runs to 15 residues. Germline V lookup: CDR1 WSHSY, CDR2 SAAADI. Trimming shortened V by 5 bases and J by 2 bases, and 15 bases separated the two germline ends. The CDR3 here is CASSLRRPLNYGYTF. The CDR3 DNA reads as TGCGCCAGCAGTCTCCGACGGCCCTTAAACTATGGCTACACCTTC.

This clonotype occurred many times. V usage is TRBV11-3 and J usage is TRBJ2-1; weak D call: TRBD1 (5 bases). The V end was cut by 3 bases, the J end by 6 bases, with 9 bases between. Germline values: CDR1 SGHNT, CDR2 YENEEA. CDR3 length: 13 amino acids. As DNA, the CDR3 is TGTGCCAGCAGCTTGGGGCCGGTCAATGAGCAGTTCTTC. This codes for CASSLGPVNEQFF.

This clonotype showed up many times. The rearrangement joins TRBV28 to TRBJ2-7; 8 nucleotides align to TRBD2. The germline V gene encodes CDR1 MDHEN and CDR2 SYDVKM. V shed 3 bases and J 1 base; nucleotides not matched to a gene: 8. This CDR3 comprises 16 residues. The CDR3 DNA reads TGTGCCAGCAGTTTTGGCCAGCGGGAGAGGTCCTACGAGCAGTACTTC. Translating gives CASSFGQRERSYEQYF.